One T cell receptor (beta chain) is described in this entry. The treatment is: oral pan-JAK inhibitor, 5-10 mg twice daily. Researchers took lesional scalp punch biopsies and peripheral blood from people who were alopecia areata patients. The sample comes from a study of CD8+ T cells in alopecia areata. The authors extracted RNA and reverse transcribed it into cDNA as the sequencing template. Produced via immunoSEQ multiplex PCR; TCRdb's table is partial and in-frame only. The sample consists of 35,000 to 45,000 clones, about nine tenths of them appearing once. Germline V lookup: CDR1 SGHAT, CDR2 FQNNGV. This CDR3 is 15 amino acids long. Trimming pared 5 bases from V and 4 bases from J, leaving 17 bases between.

The chain carries TRBV11-2 and TRBJ2-5; D is unclear. The source material was CD8+ T cells sorted from blood, sampled at week 24, from a patient treated with tofacitinib. The TCR comes from a human donor with alopecia areata. The CDR3 is CASSPDPVSPETQYF. The DNA of the CDR3 is TGTGCCAGCAGCCCCGACCCCGTGAGCCCAGAGACCCAGTACTTC.